This TCR beta chain was captured by sequencing in a study of control samples from healthy donors and cancer patients. CDR1 LNHNV and CDR2 YYDKDF come from the germline V gene (reference sequence). The CDR3 length is 12 residues. Trimming removed 1 base from V and 8 bases from J, with 6 bases in between. Only in-frame clones appear in the TCRdb table, and some are missing; sequencing was by immunoSEQ multiplex PCR. The table shows 70,000 to 95,000 clones, with over 85% occurring only once. The sequencing sample was made of PBMCs. This clonotype was obtained from a middle-aged woman with lung cancer. V gene TRBV15 combines with J gene TRBJ2-1; D is ambiguous. Here the CDR3 reads CATSRVRDEQFF. The CDR3 DNA reads as TGTGCCACCAGCAGAGTCAGAGATGAGCAGTTCTTC.